These 26 T cell receptor beta chains were all obtained from the same sample, sequenced in a study of T cells in Graves' hyperthyroidism and ophthalmopathy. RNA transcripts yielded amplified TCR beta CDR3 regions. An initial round of RT-PCR targeting the TCR CDR3 relied on the HTBI primer set. TCRdb reprocessed the multiplex PCR reads with MiXCR, giving one entry per CDR3 protein. The sample has roughly 96,000 distinct CDR3 sequences; around 50% are singletons. The material sequenced was blood. These receptors originate from a woman in her 40s with Graves' hyperthyroidism.

A note on this clonotype: Germline and junction disagree at one end, which may indicate a read error. V usage is TRBV2 and J usage is TRBJ1-2, with D uncertain. The CDR3 is 14 residues long. Germline CDR1 and CDR2: SNHLY and FYNNEI. The CDR3 bases are TGTGCCAGTAGTGACCTCACCCGGCTACATGGCCACACCTTC. Its translation is CASSDLTRLHGHTF.

This clonotype has just a few counts. The rearrangement uses TRBV7-2 and TRBJ2-5; 9 bases fit TRBD2. Germline lookup yields CDR1 SGHTA and CDR2 FQGNSA. After removal of 4 bases from V and 12 bases from J, the junction contained 12 bases not matched to a gene. The CDR3 is 14 residues long. The CDR3 coding sequence is TGTGCCAGCAGCTCCCGTAGGGTAGCGGGAGTGAAGTACTTC. This translates into CASSSRRVAGVKYF. Combining the CDR3 with reference TRBV7-2 and TRBJ2-5 gives the whole variable domain GAGVSQSPSNKVTEKGKDVELRCDPISGHTALYWYRQSLGQGLEFLIYFQGNSAPDKSGLPSDRFSAERTGGSVSTLTIQRTQQEDSAVYLCASSSRRVAGVKYFGPGTRLLVL.

About this clonotype itself: A read error may produce the germline difference seen at one junction end. The V call is TRBV7-2, the J call TRBJ1-6; D ambiguous. The CDR3 covers 14 residues. Germline V lookup: CDR1 SGHTA, CDR2 FQGNSA. CDR3 in DNA: TGTGCCAGCCGGAGGGAAGGGTGGAATTCACCCCTCCGCTTC. Encoded protein: CASRREGWNSPLRF.

Many counts were recorded for this clonotype. The chain links TRBV9 to TRBJ1-5, with TRBD1 identical over 9 bases. Trimming took 8 bases from V and 3 from J; bases not matched to a gene: 9. In germline, CDR1 is SGDLS, CDR2 YYNGEE. There are 15 residues in the CDR3. Here the CDR3 reads CASSVGTGNNQPQHF. CDR3 nucleotide sequence: TGTGCCAGTAGTGTCGGGACAGGGAACAATCAGCCCCAGCATTTT. Full variable domain (rest looked up from reference TRBV9 and TRBJ1-5): DSGVTQTPKHLITATGQRVTLRCSPRSGDLSVYWYQQSLDQGLQFLIQYYNGEERAKGNILERFSAQQFPDLHSELNLSSLELGDSALYFCASSVGTGNNQPQHFGDGTRLSIL.

Concerning this clonotype itself: A junction boundary mismatches the germline segment, possibly from a read error. The chain is built from TRBV10-3 and TRBJ1-6, with TRBD1 as a possible D gene (6 bases). Germline values: CDR1 ENHRY, CDR2 SYGVKD. This CDR3 has 14 amino acids. The CDR3 spells CATSPTGSPGPLHF. DNA of the CDR3: TGTGCCACCAGTCCTACAGGGTCCCCGGGACCCCTCCACTTT.

DNA for the CDR3: TGCAGCGTTGACGGGACTGGCGATGGTAACACTGAAGCTTTCTTT. It is translated as CSVDGTGDGNTEAFF. This sequence joins TRBV29-1 and TRBJ1-1; D might be TRBD1 (5 bases). This CDR3 is 15 amino acids long. Germline CDR1 is SQVTM and CDR2 is ANQGSEA. The V gene lost 3 bases and the J gene lost 2 bases, with 16 bases spanning the gap.

In the case of this clonotype: The junction departs from germline at one end; a sequencing error may be responsible. The chain couples TRBV20-1 to TRBJ1-2, with 9 bases matching TRBD1. The CDR3 spans 13 residues. The V gene's germline CDR1 is DFQATT and CDR2 SNEGSKA (reference sequence). CDR3: CSASLQGAGGYAF. CDR3 nucleotides: TGCAGTGCTTCTTTACAGGGGGCGGGTGGCTACGCCTTC.

This clonotype has more than one count but fewer than ten. V usage is TRBV12-3 or TRBV12-4 and J usage is TRBJ2-2; D is undetermined. The CDR3 has 17 residues. The ends were cut back, 2 bases at V and 1 base at J, with 14 bases in the middle. Here the CDR3 reads CASSLLLGGRNTGELFF. The CDR3 DNA follows: TGTGCCAGCAGTTTACTCCTAGGTGGCAGGAACACCGGGGAGCTGTTTTTT.

This clonotype was recorded many times. The chain employs TRBV29-1 and TRBJ1-1; D not certain. There are 15 residues in the CDR3. Trimming removed 0 bases from V and 3 bases from J, with 14 bases in between. Germline loops: CDR1 SQVTM, CDR2 ANQGSEA. This CDR3 reads CSVEDLAGRHTEAFF. Here the CDR3 DNA reads TGCAGCGTTGAAGATCTTGCCGGGAGGCACACTGAAGCTTTCTTT.

V is TRBV6-2 or TRBV6-3 and J is TRBJ2-5, with D tentatively TRBD1 (7 bases). The CDR3 is 14 amino acids. Trimming shortened V by 2 bases and J by 5 bases, and 12 bases separated the two germline ends. Per the germline V gene, CDR1 is MNHEY and CDR2 is SVGEGT. The CDR3, as DNA: TGTGCCAGCAGTTACCGGGGGACAGCGGAGACCCAGTACTTC. Its translation is CASSYRGTAETQYF.

V and J are TRBV5-1 and TRBJ2-2; 7 bases are a match to TRBD1. The CDR3 is 15 amino acids. CDR1 is SGHRS and CDR2 is YFSETQ in the germline V gene. The V gene end was trimmed by 4 bases and the J gene end by 5 bases; junction bases not matched to a gene: 8. CDR3 loop: CASSARTGGTGELFF. CDR3 nucleotide sequence: TGCGCCAGCAGCGCCAGGACAGGCGGAACCGGGGAGCTGTTTTTT.

The sample holds many counts of this clonotype. J is TRBJ2-7 and V is TRBV4-1; 8 bases fit TRBD2. Germline CDR1 reads MGHRA; CDR2 reads YSYEKL. V gave up 1 base and J gave up 2 bases; unmatched junction bases: 7. This CDR3 has 16 residues. The CDR3 region is CASSQALGRGPYEQYF. The CDR3 DNA follows: TGCGCCAGCAGCCAAGCACTCGGGAGGGGACCCTACGAGCAGTACTTC.

CDR3 nucleotides: TGTGCCACCAGCAGCTTGAGGGGTGACAACACTGAAGCTTTCTTT. Translating gives CATSSLRGDNTEAFF. The chain employs TRBV15 and TRBJ1-1; the D gene is possibly TRBD1 (5 bases). V was clipped by 3 bases and J by 2 bases, with 13 bases between them. Germline V gene data show CDR1 as LNHNV and CDR2 as YYDKDF (reference sequence). The CDR3 is made up of 15 amino acids.

Ten or more counts support this clonotype. V is TRBV6-6 and J is TRBJ2-2; D possibly matches TRBD1 or TRBD2 (5 bases each). CDR1 and CDR2 from the germline V gene are MNHNY and SVGAGI (reference sequence). The V gene lost 6 bases and the J gene lost 5 bases, with 10 bases spanning the gap. The CDR3 is 13 amino acids. The CDR3 loop is CASSGARTGELFF. The CDR3 DNA follows: TGTGCCAGCAGCGGGGCAAGAACCGGGGAGCTGTTTTTT.

The rearrangement uses TRBV11-1 and TRBJ1-5; D might be TRBD1 (5 bases). From germline, CDR1 is SGHAT and CDR2 FQDESV (reference sequence). The CDR3 extends over 14 amino acids. V was shortened by 6 bases and J by 3 bases, with 12 bases between the two germline ends. The CDR3 sequence is CASSPDSINQPQHF. Written as DNA, the CDR3 is TGTGCCAGCAGTCCCGACAGTATCAATCAGCCCCAGCATTTT.

The chain links TRBV7-9 to TRBJ1-1; 7 bases align to TRBD1. The CDR3 totals 14 residues. With V trimmed by 3 bases and J by 4 bases, 5 bases remained unmatched. Germline CDR1 and CDR2: SEHNR and FQNEAQ (reference sequence). CDR3 region: CASSLTGTSTEAFF. For the CDR3, the DNA is TGTGCCAGCAGCTTGACAGGGACGAGCACTGAAGCTTTCTTT.

With regard to this clonotype: This may come from a read error, since a much larger clone is one base off. The chain has TRBV28 and TRBJ1-6, with D possibly being TRBD1 (5 bases). CDR1 and CDR2 (germline): MDHEN, SYDVKM. The CDR3 length is 16 residues. V lost 3 bases and J lost 2, with 11 bases in between. The CDR3 loop reads CASSLWQGAYNSPLHF. DNA of the CDR3: TGTGCCAGCAGTTTGTGGCAGGGCGCCTATAATTCACCCCTCCACTTT.

CDR3 amino acids: CASSPRGGETQYF. CDR3 DNA: TGTGCCAGCAGCCCCCGGGGGGGTGAGACCCAGTACTTC. This chain links TRBV12-3 or TRBV12-4 with TRBJ2-5; 8 bases map to TRBD2. This CDR3 is 13 amino acids long. V was pared by 6 bases and J by 5 bases, with 5 bases of the junction left unmatched.

The chain recombines TRBV12-3 or TRBV12-4 with TRBJ1-5; tentative D call: TRBD1 (5 bases). The V gene lost 10 bases and the J gene lost 5 bases, with 21 bases spanning the gap. This CDR3 is built from 15 residues. CDR3 protein: CANSPGWGGDQPQHF. CDR3 nucleotides: TGTGCCAACAGCCCAGGCTGGGGGGGGGATCAGCCCCAGCATTTT.

V gene TRBV20-1 combines with J gene TRBJ2-3; D not resolved. CDR1 and CDR2 from the germline V gene are DFQATT and SNEGSKA (reference sequence). Trimming shortened V by 2 bases and J by 2 bases, and 11 bases separated the two germline ends. The CDR3 runs to 14 residues. As DNA, the CDR3 is TGCAGTGCTAGAAGGCTGGGAAACACAGATACGCAGTATTTT. It is translated as CSARRLGNTDTQYF.

This clonotype appeared a few times. The chain couples TRBV20-1 to TRBJ2-5; maybe TRBD2 (7 bases). Per germline, CDR1 DFQATT and CDR2 SNEGSKA (reference sequence). The CDR3 totals 18 residues. V was pared by 2 bases and J by 9 bases, with 31 bases between. The CDR3 loop reads CSARPSLGRGGSNQPQYF. The CDR3 nucleotides are TGCAGTGCTAGACCCTCCCTTGGAAGGGGGGGTAGCAATCAGCCCCAGTACTTC.

This clonotype was seen repeatedly, ten times or more. The genes are TRBV20-1 and TRBJ2-7; 9 bases agree with TRBD1. After removal of 5 bases from V and 3 bases from J, the junction contained 11 bases not matched to a gene. Germline V gives CDR1 DFQATT, CDR2 SNEGSKA (reference sequence). The CDR3 runs 15 residues. The CDR3 loop reads CSAQSGGTGFYEQYF. Written as DNA, the CDR3 is TGCAGTGCTCAATCAGGTGGGACAGGGTTCTACGAGCAGTACTTC.

The rearrangement links TRBV2 to TRBJ2-2; D not resolved. Germline assignment: CDR1 SNHLY and CDR2 FYNNEI. The CDR3 has 15 residues. V gave up 8 bases and J gave up 4 bases, with 17 bases separating them. The chain's CDR3 is CASGTAGRPTGELFF. For the CDR3, the DNA is TGTGCCAGCGGTACGGCAGGCAGGCCCACCGGGGAGCTGTTTTTT. The variable domain in full, with the rest retrieved from reference TRBV2 and TRBJ2-2, is EPEVTQTPSHQVTQMGQEVILRCVPISNHLYFYWYRQILGQKVEFLVSFYNNEISEKSEIFDDQFSVERPDGSNFTLKIRSTKLEDSAMYFCASGTAGRPTGELFFGEGSRLTVL.

To note about this clonotype: Lacking the conserved final phenylalanine or tryptophan, this CDR3 likely reflects a read error. It is unclear where the CDR3 begins or ends on the DNA, so no DNA is shown, and the CDR3 is as TCRdb lists it. The genes are TRBV5-1 and TRBJ2-7. The CDR3 comprises 10 residues, both ends counted. The V gene's germline CDR1 is SGHRS and CDR2 YFSETQ. This CDR3 is CASSPSGKDT.

The chain is built from TRBV12-3 or TRBV12-4 and TRBJ2-7, with TRBD1 matching over 8 bases. This CDR3 is built from 16 residues. Trimming at V came to 8 bases and at J to 4 bases, leaving 16 bases not matched to a gene. DNA of the CDR3: TGTGCCAGCGGTCCCCTCCTGGCAGGGGGCAAGTACGAGCAGTACTTC. Translation gives CASGPLLAGGKYEQYF.

Ten or more counts support this clonotype. The rearrangement joins TRBV5-1 to TRBJ1-1; D might be TRBD1 (5 bases). The ends were cut back, 3 bases at V and 1 base at J, with 10 bases in the middle. Germline V lookup: CDR1 SGHRS, CDR2 YFSETQ. The CDR3 length is 14 residues. The CDR3 coding sequence is TGCGCCAGCAGCTGGGACGGATCGAACACTGAAGCTTTCTTT. Amino acid sequence: CASSWDGSNTEAFF.